The source of this T cell receptor beta chain is a study of blood T cells in healthy people across ages. Comments on this clonotype: Its specificity is not known. At one end, the junction sequence differs from germline, possibly due to a read error.

The CDR3 runs to 14 residues. Germline CDR1 and CDR2: SEHNR and FQNEAQ (reference sequence). The use of a sample-barcoded 5' primer and a J-beta primer mix characterized a second PCR of roughly 7 to 11 cycles. One entry per CDR3 protein, called by TCRdb with MiXCR from the 5' RACE reads. This repertoire shows about a million distinct CDR3 sequences, roughly 50% found once; its top ten account for 20% to 25%. Overall study findings and caveats: From one million sequenced T cells, diversity estimates were lower bounds.

The source is a woman in her sixties in good health. The source material was blood. The V call is TRBV7-9, the J call TRBJ2-1, with TRBD2 matching 10 bases. The CDR3 region is CASSTSGNYNGQFF. The CDR3 DNA is TGTGCCAGCAGCACTAGCGGGAACTACAATGGGCAGTTCTTC.